This T cell receptor (beta chain) was identified in a study of T-cell reconstitution after alpha-beta-depleted transplantation in children. Regarding the study as a whole: T-cell counts and diversity at one year post-transplant came mainly from newly produced T cells.

Sample share makes this clonotype medium-sized. Its antigen is unknown. TCRbeta library preparation incorporated unique molecular identifiers. MiXCR was run by TCRdb on the PCR reads, yielding one entry per CDR3 protein. The table shows 6,600 or so distinct CDR3 sequences, with roughly 5.4% occurring only once. Trimming removed 5 bases at V and 1 base at J, with 13 bases between. The CDR3 extends over 15 amino acids. Germline V lookup: CDR1 SGHTA, CDR2 FQGNSA. The receptor was isolated from a child under three years old who had a stem cell transplant for acute myeloid leukemia, so the T cells may come from the graft donor. The chain recombines TRBV7-2 with TRBJ2-3; possibly TRBD2 for D (7 bases). This specimen was PBMCs, mostly from graft donor cells, taken 180 days after TCRalphabeta/CD19-depleted stem cell transplant. The CDR3 here is CASSRPGGGTDTQYF. CDR3 in DNA: TGTGCCAGCAGCCGCCCGGGGGGCGGCACAGATACGCAGTATTTT.